Listed below are T cell receptor beta chains from one sample, sequenced in a study of regulatory T cells in long-lasting Graves disease. MiXCR was run by TCRdb on the multiplex PCR reads, yielding one entry per CDR3 protein. The data show under 800,000 distinct CDR3 sequences, 16% seen once. These same records also appear under a second study, on T cells in Graves' hyperthyroidism and ophthalmopathy.

Sequences were derived from peripheral blood mononuclear cells (PBMCs), sampled at new diagnosis, from a patient treated with antithyroid drugs. These receptors were collected from a woman aged 25-40 years with Graves disease. Both conserved end residues are part of each CDR3. The D gene is left open where the match is weak. Clone size is given for some rows only: seen once, a few or many times, or a class if the clone is expanded.

j_call | d_call | v_call | clone_size | cdr3_aa | cdr3_nt
TRBJ1-5 | TRBD1 | TRBV3-1 | many | CASSQGQGVSNQPQHF | TGTGCCAGCAGCCAGGGACAGGGGGTGTCTAACCAGCCCCAGCATTTT
TRBJ1-3 | NA | TRBV28 | many | CASTTTAPGHRRDTIYF | TGTGCCAGCACCACTACTGCCCCCGGGCATCGGAGGGACACCATATATTTT
TRBJ1-1 | NA | TRBV12-3/TRBV12-4 | many | CASRGTGEAFF | TGTGCCAGCAGGGGGACGGGTGAAGCTTTCTTT
TRBJ2-3 | TRBD2 | TRBV28 | many | CASSNPTSGRAKADTQYF | TGTGCCAGCAGCAACCCGACTAGCGGGAGGGCCAAGGCAGATACGCAGTATTTT
TRBJ2-7 | NA | TRBV30 | few | CAWSVEMGTYEQYF | TGTGCCTGGAGTGTAGAGATGGGCACCTACGAGCAGTACTTC
TRBJ2-5 | TRBD1 | TRBV24-1 | few | CATSDRDSKRETQYF | TGTGCCACCAGTGACCGGGACAGCAAGAGAGAGACCCAGTACTTC
TRBJ2-7 | NA | TRBV30 | few | CAWSGPRPYEQYF | TGTGCCTGGAGTGGCCCTCGCCCCTACGAGCAGTACTTC
TRBJ2-5 | TRBD1 | TRBV20-1 | many | CSARDKDRGGLQETQYF | TGCAGTGCTAGAGATAAGGACAGGGGAGGGCTTCAAGAGACCCAGTACTTC
TRBJ2-1 | NA | TRBV20-1 | NA | CSAQTKRRAEQFF | TGCAGTGCACAGACCAAGAGGAGGGCTGAGCAGTTCTTC
TRBJ1-4 | NA | TRBV20-1 | many | CSARVREKLFF | TGCAGTGCTAGAGTGCGAGAAAAACTGTTTTTT
TRBJ2-3 | NA | TRBV7-9 | NA | CASSLAGPFMSDTQYF | TGTGCCAGCAGCTTAGCCGGGCCTTTTATGTCTGATACGCAGTATTTT
TRBJ2-1 | TRBD2 | TRBV14 | NA | CASSRQTSSREQFF | TGTGCCAGCAGTCGCCAGACTAGCTCGCGGGAGCAGTTCTTC
TRBJ2-5 | TRBD2 | TRBV7-9 | few | CASSLGLAGGLQETQYF | TGTGCCAGCAGCCTCGGACTAGCGGGAGGACTACAAGAGACCCAGTACTTC
TRBJ2-5 | TRBD2 | TRBV7-9 | many | CASSLGLAQGPYQETQYF | TGTGCCAGCAGCCTCGGACTAGCGCAAGGACCTTACCAAGAGACCCAGTACTTC
TRBJ2-2 | NA | TRBV2 | many | CASSPPGTNTGELFF | TGTGCCAGCAGCCCGCCCGGGACAAACACCGGGGAGCTGTTTTTT
TRBJ1-4 | NA | TRBV27 | many | CASSLYRFNEKLFF | TGTGCCAGCAGTTTATACAGGTTTAATGAAAAACTGTTTTTT
TRBJ2-1 | TRBD1 | TRBV19 | NA | CASSTIDRGLYNEQFF | TGTGCCAGTAGTACTATAGACAGGGGCCTTTACAATGAGCAGTTCTTC
TRBJ1-3 | NA | TRBV2 | few | CASSGAGNTIYF | TGTGCCAGCAGTGGAGCTGGAAACACCATATATTTT
TRBJ2-7 | TRBD1 | TRBV6-1 | few | CASRSFRTGVVWEYF | TGTGCCAGCAGGAGCTTTCGGACAGGGGTAGTTTGGGAGTACTTC
TRBJ2-3 | TRBD2 | TRBV6-1 | many | CASSDAPGGLGETDTQYF | TGTGCCAGCAGTGACGCCCCGGGAGGACTCGGGGAGACAGATACGCAGTATTTT
TRBJ2-1 | NA | TRBV15 | many | CATSRRGYEQFF | TGTGCCACCAGCAGGAGAGGTTATGAGCAGTTCTTC
TRBJ1-1 | TRBD1 | TRBV6-1 | many | CASGKDRGNTEAFF | TGTGCCAGCGGAAAAGACAGGGGGAACACTGAAGCTTTCTTT
TRBJ2-1 | TRBD2 | TRBV10-1 | NA | CASSASGRSYNEQFF | TGCGCCAGCAGTGCAAGCGGGAGAAGCTACAATGAGCAGTTCTTC
TRBJ2-1 | TRBD1 | TRBV27 | many | CASTAGQGLYNEQFF | TGTGCCAGCACCGCTGGACAGGGGCTATACAATGAGCAGTTCTTC
TRBJ2-3 | TRBD1 | TRBV15 | NA | CATSRTGAPLNF | TGTGCCACCAGCAGAACAGGGGCGCCTCTGAATTTT
TRBJ1-1 | NA | TRBV30 | few | CAWNNKGEAFF | TGTGCCTGGAACAACAAGGGTGAAGCTTTCTTT
TRBJ1-3 | NA | TRBV30 | few | CAWSVQGNTIYF | TGTGCCTGGAGTGTTCAAGGAAACACCATATATTTT
TRBJ2-1 | TRBD2 | TRBV7-6 | once | CASSYGRGTSGGGFDEQLF | TGTGCCAGCAGCTACGGGAGAGGGACTAGCGGAGGGGGCTTCGATGAGCAGCTCTTC
TRBJ1-2 | NA | TRBV20-1 | many | CSAPGRADMTGYTF | TGCAGTGCTCCCGGGAGGGCAGATATGACCGGCTACACCTTC
TRBJ2-3 | NA | TRBV18 | NA | CASSPFMQGTDTQYF | TGTGCCAGCTCACCATTTATGCAGGGGACAGATACGCAGTATTTT
TRBJ2-6 | NA | TRBV5-1 | NA | CASGGVEMGGANVLTF | TGCGCCAGCGGGGGTGTAGAGATGGGAGGGGCCAACGTCCTGACTTTC
TRBJ2-3 | NA | TRBV28 | many | CASRTVTDTQYF | TGTGCCAGCCGGACAGTCACAGATACGCAGTATTTT
TRBJ2-3 | NA | TRBV28 | many | CASSTIGGSTDTQYF | TGTGCCAGCAGCACCATAGGGGGGTCCACAGATACGCAGTATTTT
TRBJ1-3 | NA | TRBV28 | many | CASHRMLSGNTIYF | TGTGCCAGCCATCGCATGCTGTCTGGAAACACCATATATTTT
TRBJ1-2 | NA | TRBV7-3 | many | CASSLGIEQIGYTF | TGTGCCAGCAGCTTGGGGATAGAACAGATCGGCTACACCTTC
TRBJ2-7 | NA | TRBV27 | NA | CASSFIPVSEYEQYF | TGTGCCAGCAGTTTCATCCCGGTTTCCGAGTACGAGCAGTACTTC
TRBJ2-7 | NA | TRBV7-2 | many | CASSDRPTYEQYF | TGTGCCAGCAGCGACAGACCAACCTACGAGCAGTACTTC
TRBJ2-7 | NA | TRBV20-1 | many | CSAPQGYEQYF | TGCAGTGCCCCGCAAGGCTACGAGCAGTACTTC
TRBJ2-3 | NA | TRBV5-1 | few | CASSLTIDRTQGPQYF | TGCGCCAGCAGCTTGACAATAGACAGGACGCAGGGTCCGCAGTATTTT
TRBJ1-6 | NA | TRBV18 | NA | CASSPGLENSPLHF | TGTGCCAGCTCACCTGGGCTGGAAAATTCACCCCTCCACTTT
TRBJ1-5 | NA | TRBV28 | many | CASSLMRKGGNQPQHF | TGTGCCAGCAGTTTAATGAGGAAGGGCGGCAATCAGCCCCAGCATTTT
TRBJ2-3 | NA | TRBV7-9 | many | CASSPQSDTQYF | TGTGCCAGCAGCCCTCAGTCAGATACGCAGTATTTT
TRBJ2-7 | NA | TRBV30 | NA | CAWNEAVVDEQYF | TGTGCCTGGAATGAGGCGGTCGTAGACGAGCAGTACTTC
TRBJ2-7 | NA | TRBV4-1 | NA | CASSTESSYEQYF | TGCGCCAGCAGCACGGAAAGCTCCTACGAGCAGTACTTC
TRBJ1-5 | TRBD1 | TRBV6-8 | NA | CASSYSGTGVQPQHF | TGTGCCAGCAGTTACTCGGGGACAGGGGTTCAGCCCCAGCATTTT
TRBJ2-5 | NA | TRBV5-1 | few | CASSPGDYQETQYF | TGCGCCAGCAGCCCGGGGGACTACCAAGAGACCCAGTACTTC
TRBJ1-2 | NA | TRBV10-3 | NA | CAISEFNYGYTF | TGTGCCATCAGTGAGTTTAACTATGGCTACACCTTC
TRBJ1-1 | NA | TRBV11-2 | many | CASSDYTEAFF | TGTGCCAGCAGCGATTACACTGAAGCTTTCTTT
TRBJ1-1 | NA | TRBV29-1 | many | CSVSWTVDTEAFF | TGCAGCGTTTCGTGGACGGTAGACACTGAAGCTTTCTTT
TRBJ2-7 | TRBD2 | TRBV20-1 | NA | CSANGLAGGSYEQYF | TGCAGTGCCAACGGACTAGCGGGAGGGTCCTACGAGCAGTACTTC
TRBJ2-7 | NA | TRBV7-2 | few | CASSSEPSGIVSEQYF | TGTGCCAGCAGCTCAGAACCGTCCGGGATAGTGAGTGAGCAGTACTTC
TRBJ2-5 | NA | TRBV18 | few | CASSPGQLNQETQYF | TGTGCCAGCTCACCAGGACAGCTAAACCAAGAGACCCAGTACTTC
TRBJ1-2 | NA | TRBV19 | many | CASSYGSLSTF | TGTGCCAGTAGTTATGGGTCGCTCTCCACCTTC